This passage covers 32 T cell receptor beta chains from one sample sequenced in a study of identical twins (TCRdb year 2016). Libraries were built with 5' RACE. This sample was sequenced with an Illumina HiSeq 2000. The public reads were reprocessed in TCRdb via fastp at Q25 and MiXCR, keeping in-frame beta chains. When rows share a CDR3 protein, they turn into one entry using the most common DNA and genes. The sample records 500,000 to 550,000 distinct CDR3 sequences, about 22% of which are singletons. 0.48% of the sample is in the top ten clones. The same sample was also studied in work on yellow fever vaccine responses in identical twins.

The specimen sequenced was CD4+ T cells sorted from blood. These receptor sequences come from a young woman in good health.

In its sample, this clonotype was seen a few times. V and J are TRBV3-1 and TRBJ1-4; no firm D call. V was pared by 0 bases and J by 5 bases, with 13 bases between. CDR1 is LGHDT, CDR2 YNNKEL, per germline (reference sequence). The CDR3 spans 16 residues. This chain's CDR3 is CASSQDQYGLNEKLFF. The DNA for the CDR3 is TGTGCCAGCAGCCAAGACCAATACGGCTTGAATGAAAAACTGTTTTTT.

The J gene is TRBJ2-7, the V gene TRBV2; no reliable D call. CDR1 SNHLY and CDR2 FYNNEI come from the germline V gene. V lost 7 bases and J 3 bases, leaving 13 bases between the germline ends. This CDR3 is built from 13 residues. CDR3 in DNA: TGTGCCAGCAACTTCGGACCCCTCTACGAGCAGTACTTC. This sequence encodes CASNFGPLYEQYF.

J is TRBJ2-2 and V is TRBV7-3; TRBD2 matches 9 bases. Germline V gene sequence: CDR1 SGHTA, CDR2 FQGTGA. The CDR3 extends over 16 amino acids. Trimming took 2 bases from V and 4 from J; bases not matched to a gene: 5. CDR3 amino acids: CASSLVNSGSTGELFF. The CDR3 DNA is TGTGCCAGCAGCTTAGTAAATAGCGGGAGCACCGGGGAGCTGTTTTTT.

This clonotype showed up just a few times. The chain couples TRBV6-5 to TRBJ2-7; TRBD1 aligns across 9 bases. Losses at the gene ends were 4 bases for V and 3 bases for J; bases not matched to a gene: 4. This CDR3 is built from 14 residues. Germline V gene data show CDR1 as MNHEY and CDR2 as SVGAGI. The CDR3 region has the DNA TGTGCCAGCAGTTTGTGGACAGGGGACTACGAGCAGTACTTC. Its translation is CASSLWTGDYEQYF.

Only a few counts were recorded for this clonotype. The chain combines TRBV27 with TRBJ2-1; 7 bases agree with TRBD2. This CDR3 contains 18 residues. The germline gives CDR1 MNHEY, CDR2 SMNVEV (reference sequence). V was pared by 3 bases and J by 0 bases, with 11 bases of the junction left unmatched. This CDR3 is CASSLVLVAGSSYNEQFF. CDR3 DNA: TGTGCCAGCAGTTTGGTACTGGTAGCGGGCAGCTCCTACAATGAGCAGTTCTTC.

This clonotype came up a few times. For the CDR3, the DNA is TGCAGCGTTGGGCGGGGGGGATTCACAGATACGCAGTATTTT. It codes for CSVGRGGFTDTQYF. This chain uses TRBV29-1 with TRBJ2-3; 9 nucleotides agree with TRBD2. The CDR3 covers 14 residues. J was trimmed by 2 bases and V by 4 bases; bases with no gene match: 4. Per the germline V gene, CDR1 is SQVTM and CDR2 is ANQGSEA.

This clonotype was observed a few times. This chain uses TRBV6-2 or TRBV6-3 with TRBJ1-5, with D tentatively TRBD1 (5 bases). The CDR3 extends over 14 amino acids. Per the germline V gene, CDR1 is MNHEY and CDR2 is SVGEGT. The germline V and J ends were trimmed by 2 bases and 9 bases, with 14 bases remaining between them. The CDR3 loop reads CASSYGAAPGPQHF. DNA of the CDR3: TGTGCCAGCAGTTACGGGGCGGCCCCTGGGCCCCAGCATTTT.

This clonotype was counted only a few times. The gene calls are TRBV7-2 and TRBJ1-2; D is ambiguous. Per the germline V gene, CDR1 is SGHTA and CDR2 is FQGNSA. The CDR3 is 14 residues long. V was clipped by 5 bases and J by 4 bases, with 14 bases between them. CDR3 DNA: TGTGCCAGCAGCACCGGACGGTTACTCTATGGCTACACCTTC. Translation gives CASSTGRLLYGYTF.

The chain is built from TRBV2 and TRBJ1-5, with a weak D call TRBD1 (6 bases). Germline V gene sequence: CDR1 SNHLY, CDR2 FYNNEI. V lost 4 bases to trimming and J lost 0 bases, with 10 bases between them. This CDR3 contains 15 residues. The CDR3, as DNA: TGTGCCAGCAGTGCGGACAGCAATAGCAATCAGCCCCAGCATTTT. It encodes CASSADSNSNQPQHF.

The chain recombines TRBV12-3 or TRBV12-4 with TRBJ1-1, with D maybe TRBD1 (5 bases). With 8 bases removed from V and 0 bases from J, the gap between germline ends came to 10 bases. This CDR3 comprises 13 residues. Here the CDR3 reads CASGGRVNTEAFF. The CDR3 coding sequence is TGTGCCAGCGGGGGTCGGGTGAACACTGAAGCTTTCTTT.

For the CDR3, the DNA is TGCGCCAGCAGCTTGGTCGGGAACCAAGAGACCCAGTACTTC. Translated: CASSLVGNQETQYF. The rearrangement links TRBV5-1 to TRBJ2-5; possibly TRBD2 for D (5 bases). This CDR3 region has 14 residues. The germline CDR1 and CDR2 sequences are SGHRS and YFSETQ. The V end was cut by 0 bases, the J end by 0 bases, with 6 bases between.

This chain joins TRBV5-1 and TRBJ2-3, with 14 nucleotides matching TRBD2. This CDR3 is built from 18 residues. Germline CDR1 SGHRS, CDR2 YFSETQ. After removal of 4 bases from V and 6 bases from J, the junction contained 13 bases not matched to a gene. The CDR3 bases are TGCGCCAGCAGCCGCGGACTAGCGGGGGGAATCTTTGCGGATACGCAGTATTTT. Its protein product is CASSRGLAGGIFADTQYF.

The CDR3 nucleotides are TGTGCCAGCTCACCACTTACAGGGGGCACCGGGGAGCTGTTTTTT. Protein: CASSPLTGGTGELFF. This rearrangement joins TRBV18 to TRBJ2-2; TRBD1 matches 8 bases. Germline V gene sequence: CDR1 KGHSH, CDR2 LQKENI. CDR3 length: 15 amino acids. J gave up 4 bases and V 1 base, and 2 bases lay outside the gene matches.

This clonotype was detected a few times. This rearrangement joins TRBV28 to TRBJ1-2, with D perhaps TRBD1 (6 bases). CDR1 MDHEN and CDR2 SYDVKM come from the germline V gene. Trimming shortened V by 5 bases and J by 5 bases, and 12 bases separated the two germline ends. CDR3 length: 13 residues. In DNA, the CDR3 is TGTGCCAGCAGTGGGGGGGGCACATATGGCTACACCTTC. This gives the protein CASSGGGTYGYTF.

In its sample, this clonotype was seen a few times. The chain combines TRBV7-9 with TRBJ2-7; either TRBD1 or TRBD2 may fit D (6 bases each). CDR3 length: 20 residues. Trimming stripped 0 bases from V and 0 bases from J, with 24 bases between. Germline V lookup: CDR1 SEHNR, CDR2 FQNEAQ (reference sequence). As DNA, the CDR3 is TGTGCCAGCAGCTTAGCCGCGGGACACGGGGCGGGAACCCACTCCTACGAGCAGTACTTC. Its protein is CASSLAAGHGAGTHSYEQYF.

This clonotype was counted at least ten times. V usage is TRBV6-2 or TRBV6-3 and J usage is TRBJ2-2, with D possibly being TRBD2 (5 bases). The CDR3 length is 14 residues. Trimming stripped 11 bases from V and 1 base from J, with 14 bases between. Germline CDR1 reads MNHEY; CDR2 reads SVGEGT. CDR3 sequence reads: CAVTSGLNTGELFF. CDR3 in DNA: TGTGCCGTCACCTCGGGGTTGAACACCGGGGAGCTGTTTTTT.

This clonotype came up a few times. The rearrangement uses TRBV7-2 and TRBJ2-6; D gene unclear. Germline V gene lookup returns CDR1 SGHTA and CDR2 FQGNSA. The CDR3 runs to 16 residues. V was trimmed by 5 bases and J by 7 bases, leaving 18 bases between them. The CDR3 loop is CASSRTPDSRANVLTF. CDR3 DNA: TGTGCCAGCAGCCGAACACCTGACTCCCGAGCCAACGTCCTGACTTTC. Full variable domain (remainder filled in from reference TRBV7-2 and TRBJ2-6): GAGVSQSPSNKVTEKGKDVELRCDPISGHTALYWYRQSLGQGLEFLIYFQGNSAPDKSGLPSDRFSAERTGGSVSTLTIQRTQQEDSAVYLCASSRTPDSRANVLTFGAGSRLTVL.

This chain uses TRBV12-3 or TRBV12-4 with TRBJ2-1; D may be TRBD1 (6 bases). With 3 bases removed from V and 2 bases from J, the gap between germline ends came to 8 bases. This CDR3 region has 14 residues. In DNA, the CDR3 is TGTGCCAGCAGTTTCCGGGACACCTACAATGAGCAGTTCTTC. Protein sequence: CASSFRDTYNEQFF.

This clonotype showed up just a few times. The chain employs TRBV24-1 and TRBJ1-1; D not certain. V lost 7 bases and J lost 0, with 11 bases in between. The CDR3 spans 14 residues. Germline CDR1 is KGHDR and CDR2 is SFDVKD. The CDR3 DNA reads TGTGCCACCAGGGGGTCGGGTCTGAACACTGAAGCTTTCTTT. Amino acid sequence: CATRGSGLNTEAFF.

The gene calls are TRBV7-9 and TRBJ2-7; 7 nucleotides line up with TRBD2. The CDR3 totals 15 residues. Germline lookup yields CDR1 SEHNR and CDR2 FQNEAQ (reference sequence). Trimming took 2 bases from V and 2 from J; bases not matched to a gene: 6. Written as DNA, the CDR3 is TGTGCCAGCAGCTTAATCAGCGGGAAACCCTACGAGCAGTACTTC. Translating it yields CASSLISGKPYEQYF. Variable domain in full (rest from reference TRBV7-9 and TRBJ2-7): DTGVSQNPRHKITKRGQNVTFRCDPISEHNRLYWYRQTLGQGPEFLTYFQNEAQLEKSRLLSDRFSAERPKGSFSTLEIQRTEQGDSAMYLCASSLISGKPYEQYFGPGTRLTVT.

V and J are TRBV6-7 and TRBJ2-7; D gene uncertain. TRBV6-7 is labeled an ORF, and its function is uncertain. This CDR3 comprises 18 residues. Between the trimmed V and J ends, which lost 3 bases and 2 bases, there was a span of 23 bases. The CDR3 sequence is CASSYVLTATRPPYEQYV. CDR3 in DNA: TGTGCCAGCAGTTATGTATTGACCGCTACCAGACCTCCCTACGAGCAGTACGTC.

The chain recombines TRBV29-1 with TRBJ2-1; 9 positions match TRBD2. Germline values: CDR1 SQVTM, CDR2 ANQGSEA. J lost 7 bases, V lost 6 bases, and 13 bases had no gene match. The CDR3 runs 15 residues. CDR3 sequence: CSVPSGRPPLNEQFF. CDR3 sequence (DNA): TGCAGCGTACCCAGCGGGAGGCCGCCCTTGAATGAGCAGTTCTTC.

This clonotype turned up a few times. CDR3 in amino acids: CASSARDLSYNEQFF. CDR3 nucleotides: TGTGCCAGCAGCGCTCGGGACCTCTCCTACAATGAGCAGTTCTTC. V usage is TRBV9 and J usage is TRBJ2-1; D could derive from TRBD1 or TRBD2 (5 bases each). Germline CDR1 reads SGDLS; CDR2 reads YYNGEE. The CDR3 is 15 residues long. With 3 bases removed from V and 0 bases from J, the gap between germline ends came to 10 bases.

This clonotype has just one count. J is TRBJ2-1 and V is TRBV12-3 or TRBV12-4, with no clear D. This CDR3 region has 17 residues. Trimming removed 7 bases from V and 4 bases from J, with 23 bases in between. The CDR3 protein is CASMHPPGRKGYNEQFF. CDR3 in DNA: TGTGCCAGCATGCACCCCCCCGGACGGAAAGGGTACAATGAGCAGTTCTTC.

V usage is TRBV5-1 and J usage is TRBJ2-1, with D maybe TRBD2 (6 bases). The CDR3 is 13 residues long. Between the trimmed V and J ends, which lost 5 bases and 7 bases, there was a span of 13 bases. CDR1 is SGHRS, CDR2 YFSETQ, per germline. The CDR3, as DNA: TGCGCCAGCAGTGAACAGGCGGGGAATGAGCAGTTCTTC. Translating gives CASSEQAGNEQFF.

The rearrangement joins TRBV7-3 to TRBJ2-3, with no clear D. The germline V gene has CDR1 SGHTA and CDR2 FQGTGA. The CDR3 covers 15 residues. Trimming removed 1 base from V and 0 bases from J, with 8 bases in between. The CDR3 nucleotides read TGTGCCAGCAGCTTAATGGGCGTTAGCACAGATACGCAGTATTTT. Its protein product is CASSLMGVSTDTQYF.

The CDR3 is CSAREWLLAETQYF. The DNA for the CDR3 is TGCAGTGCTAGAGAGTGGCTACTAGCAGAGACCCAGTACTTC. This chain uses TRBV20-1 with TRBJ2-5, with TRBD2 as a possible D gene (6 bases). The CDR3 loop spans 14 amino acids. Germline CDR1 and CDR2: DFQATT and SNEGSKA (reference sequence). The V end lost 0 bases, the J end lost 4 bases, and 12 bases lay between the germline ends.

This sequence joins TRBV12-3 or TRBV12-4 and TRBJ1-6; D call uncertain. This CDR3 comprises 12 residues. Trimming pared 4 bases from V and 7 bases from J, leaving 5 bases between. CDR3 DNA: TGTGCCAGCAGTTCCCTAAATTCACCCCTCCACTTT. Translated: CASSSLNSPLHF.

The chain has TRBV27 and TRBJ2-7; D is unresolved. Trimming took 11 bases from V and 1 from J, leaving 18 bases between them. Germline CDR1 reads MNHEY; CDR2 reads SMNVEV (reference sequence). CDR3 size: 14 residues. The CDR3 DNA follows: TGTGCCGGGCAGTCCGTTCGGTATTCCTACGAGCAGTACGTC. It encodes CAGQSVRYSYEQYV.

The genes are TRBV4-1 and TRBJ2-1; D remains unclear. This CDR3 is 16 amino acids long. Looked up from germline, CDR1 is MGHRA and CDR2 is YSYEKL. Trimming stripped 0 bases from V and 7 bases from J, with 16 bases between. The CDR3 sequence: CASSQDYTRGWNEQFF. Here the CDR3 DNA reads TGCGCCAGCAGCCAAGATTATACCCGTGGGTGGAATGAGCAGTTCTTC.

This rearrangement joins TRBV29-1 to TRBJ1-1; 8 bases fit TRBD1. Germline lookup yields CDR1 SQVTM and CDR2 ANQGSEA. The CDR3 is made up of 14 amino acids. Germline trimming cut 4 bases from V and 4 bases from J; bases unmatched to any gene: 8. The CDR3 DNA sequence: TGCAGCGTTGTACGGGACAGGTTAGGCACTGAAGCTTTCTTT. Its protein product is CSVVRDRLGTEAFF.

This clonotype was seen more than once but under ten times. The chain links TRBV7-9 to TRBJ2-3; D remains unclear. Between the trimmed V and J ends, which lost 4 bases and 4 bases, there was a span of 6 bases. The CDR3 loop spans 12 amino acids. Germline loops: CDR1 SEHNR, CDR2 FQNEAQ (reference sequence). In nucleotides, the CDR3 is TGTGCCAGCAGCTCAATCTCAGATACGCAGTATTTT. This translates into CASSSISDTQYF.